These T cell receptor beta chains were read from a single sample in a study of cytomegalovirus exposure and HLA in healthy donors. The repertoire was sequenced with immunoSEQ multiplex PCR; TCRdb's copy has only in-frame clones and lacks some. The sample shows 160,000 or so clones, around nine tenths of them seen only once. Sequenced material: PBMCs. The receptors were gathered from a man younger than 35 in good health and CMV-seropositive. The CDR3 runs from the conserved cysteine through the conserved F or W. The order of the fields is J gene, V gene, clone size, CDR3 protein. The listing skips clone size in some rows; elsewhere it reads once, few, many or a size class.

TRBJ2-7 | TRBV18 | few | CASSPGDEQYF
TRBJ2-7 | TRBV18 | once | CASSPYSGPTYEQYF
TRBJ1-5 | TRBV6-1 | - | CASSGQGTLRPQHF
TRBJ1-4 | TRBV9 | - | CASSPDRGEKLFF
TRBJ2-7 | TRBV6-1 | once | CASRPMTGRDEQYF
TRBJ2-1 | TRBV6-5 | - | CASSYSRLSYNEQFF
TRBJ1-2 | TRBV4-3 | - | CASSQDTNLNYGYTF
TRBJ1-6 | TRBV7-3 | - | CASSPGDRGPNSPLHF
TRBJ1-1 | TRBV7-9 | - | CAGGGENTEAFF
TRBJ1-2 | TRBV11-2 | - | CASSFAPGQIYGYTF
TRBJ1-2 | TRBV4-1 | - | CASSLRTGEAGGGYTF
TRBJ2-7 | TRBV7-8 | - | CASSLHRVFYEQYF
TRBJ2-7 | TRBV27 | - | CASSQTVSYEQYF
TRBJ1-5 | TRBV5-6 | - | CASSWGQGYQPQHF
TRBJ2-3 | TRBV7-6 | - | CASSSTGGPDTQYF
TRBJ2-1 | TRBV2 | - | CASSEAPKGTSGSWDYNEQFF
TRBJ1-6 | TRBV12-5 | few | CASGEGSSYNSPLHF
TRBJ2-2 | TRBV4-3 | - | CASSQGGTGATGELFF
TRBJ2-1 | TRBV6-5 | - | CASGQDEGWDEQFF
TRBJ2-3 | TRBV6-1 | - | CASSLLAGGQDTQYF
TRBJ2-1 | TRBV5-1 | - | CASSWPGAENNEQFF